The clone carrying this TCR beta chain was counted between two and nine times. From alopecia areata patients, lesional scalp punch biopsies and peripheral blood were collected. PBMCs yielded sorted CD4+ and CD8+ T cells. CDR1 and CDR2 from the germline V gene are SEHNR and FQNEAQ (reference sequence). The CDR3 covers 14 residues. With 1 base removed from V and 5 bases from J, the gap between germline ends came to 12 bases. These data belong to a study of CD8+ T cells in alopecia areata. Reverse transcription of extracted RNA yielded cDNA, which provided the sequencing template. Using immunoSEQ multiplex PCR, the repertoire was profiled, and TCRdb retains in-frame clones only, with some absent. The sample consists of under 70,000 clones, about three fifths of them appearing once.

Source: CD8+ T cells sorted from blood, taken at week 0. This TCR was sampled from a human donor with alopecia areata. V is TRBV7-9 and J is TRBJ2-7; D possibly corresponds to TRBD1 (5 bases). As DNA, the CDR3 is TGTGCCAGCAGCTTAGAAGTCGCCAGGGACGAGCAGTACTTC. This codes for CASSLEVARDEQYF.